The rows below give T cell receptor beta chains drawn from one sample of a study of blood T cell repertoires in COVID-19. Generated by immunoSEQ multiplex PCR, the TCRdb table keeps only in-frame clones and is missing some. The data show roughly 250,000 clones, roughly 84% seen once. Input material: peripheral blood. All receptors come from a woman between 40 and 50 years old who had recovered from COVID-19. CDR3s include the opening cysteine and the closing phenylalanine or tryptophan. Fields, in order: D gene, clone size, V gene, J gene, CDR3 protein, CDR3 DNA. D genes are given only for firm matches. A row's size may be missing; if present it is once, few, many or a size class.

d_gene: -; abundance: -; v_gene: TRBV5-6; j_gene: TRBJ2-1; CDR3aa: CASSSSRTRGSYNEQFF; CDR3nt: TGTGCCAGCAGCTCGAGCAGGACCCGGGGCTCCTACAATGAGCAGTTCTTC
d_gene: TRBD2; abundance: -; v_gene: TRBV20-1; j_gene: TRBJ2-1; CDR3aa: CSASGLAAYNEQFF; CDR3nt: TGCAGTGCTAGTGGTCTAGCGGCCTACAATGAGCAGTTCTTC
d_gene: -; abundance: -; v_gene: TRBV20-1; j_gene: TRBJ1-3; CDR3aa: CSARGPYTIYF; CDR3nt: TGCAGTGCTAGAGGTCCGTACACCATATATTTT
d_gene: -; abundance: -; v_gene: TRBV4-3; j_gene: TRBJ2-2; CDR3aa: CASSQENGRGTGELFF; CDR3nt: TGCGCCAGCAGCCAAGAAAACGGACGAGGGACCGGGGAGCTGTTTTTT
d_gene: TRBD1; abundance: -; v_gene: TRBV6-2/TRBV6-3; j_gene: TRBJ1-2; CDR3aa: CASSLDRAHSLYGYTF; CDR3nt: TGTGCCAGCAGTCTGGACAGGGCCCATTCGCTTTATGGCTACACCTTC
d_gene: -; abundance: -; v_gene: TRBV3-1/TRBV3-2; j_gene: TRBJ2-7; CDR3aa: CASSRDRDTYEQYF; CDR3nt: TGTGCCAGCAGCAGGGATAGGGACACCTACGAGCAGTACTTC
d_gene: -; abundance: -; v_gene: TRBV6-5; j_gene: TRBJ2-1; CDR3aa: CASSYSISLLNEQFF; CDR3nt: TGTGCCAGCAGTTACTCGATAAGCCTGCTCAATGAGCAGTTCTTC
d_gene: TRBD1; abundance: -; v_gene: TRBV7-3; j_gene: TRBJ2-7; CDR3aa: CASSLSQGQAAYF; CDR3nt: TGTGCCAGCAGCCTATCACAGGGACAGGCGGCGTACTTC
d_gene: -; abundance: few; v_gene: TRBV30; j_gene: TRBJ1-6; CDR3aa: CAWSVGQGSSPLHF; CDR3nt: TGTGCCTGGAGTGTAGGTCAGGGGAGCTCACCCCTCCACTTT
d_gene: -; abundance: few; v_gene: TRBV7-2; j_gene: TRBJ2-3; CDR3aa: CASSPGTTGDTQYF; CDR3nt: TGTGCCAGCAGCCCCGGGACAACTGGGGATACGCAGTATTTT
d_gene: TRBD1; abundance: -; v_gene: TRBV5-8; j_gene: TRBJ2-7; CDR3aa: CASSLTTGVNPYEQYF; CDR3nt: TGTGCCAGCAGCTTGACCACAGGGGTAAACCCTTACGAGCAGTACTTC
d_gene: TRBD1; abundance: -; v_gene: TRBV18; j_gene: TRBJ1-2; CDR3aa: CASSPSGTGDGYTF; CDR3nt: TGTGCCAGCTCACCCTCCGGGACAGGGGACGGCTACACCTTC
d_gene: TRBD2; abundance: -; v_gene: TRBV7-2; j_gene: TRBJ2-3; CDR3aa: CASSVTPGLAGVDTQYF; CDR3nt: TGTGCCAGCAGTGTGACCCCGGGACTAGCGGGAGTAGATACGCAGTATTTT
d_gene: -; abundance: -; v_gene: TRBV18; j_gene: TRBJ1-3; CDR3aa: CASSPGQADTIYF; CDR3nt: TGTGCCAGCTCACCGGGGCAGGCGGACACCATATATTTT
d_gene: -; abundance: -; v_gene: TRBV18; j_gene: TRBJ2-1; CDR3aa: CASSPYRDNEQFF; CDR3nt: TGTGCCAGCTCACCCTACAGGGACAATGAGCAGTTCTTC
d_gene: -; abundance: -; v_gene: TRBV28; j_gene: TRBJ2-7; CDR3aa: CASSFSIGQRGSYYF; CDR3nt: TGTGCCAGCAGTTTCTCTATCGGACAGAGGGGGTCATACTACTTC
d_gene: TRBD1; abundance: -; v_gene: TRBV30; j_gene: TRBJ1-2; CDR3aa: CAWQNRGGYGYTF; CDR3nt: TGTGCCTGGCAAAACAGGGGAGGCTATGGCTACACCTTC